Listed here are 18 T cell receptor beta chains from one sample, sequenced in a study of blood T cell repertoires in COVID-19. Produced via immunoSEQ multiplex PCR; TCRdb's table is partial and in-frame only. Altogether tens of thousands of clones are present, about 83% being singletons, with the ten largest covering 15% to 20%. Sequencing was done on a sample of peripheral blood. The receptors were gathered from a middle-aged man with acute or convalescent COVID-19.

V and J are TRBV5-1 and TRBJ1-4; D is undetermined. Germline V gene sequence: CDR1 SGHRS, CDR2 YFSETQ. The CDR3 runs to 14 residues. The V gene lost 5 bases and the J gene lost 4 bases, with 12 bases spanning the gap. CDR3 DNA sequence: TGCGCCAGCAGACTCGAGGGTAATAATGAAAAACTGTTTTTT. It yields the protein CASRLEGNNEKLFF.

The count of this clone is one. The rearrangement links TRBV19 to TRBJ2-5, with 9 bases matching TRBD1. Germline CDR1 reads LNHDA; CDR2 reads SQIVND (reference sequence). This CDR3 spans 15 amino acids. Losses at the gene ends were 7 bases for V and 0 bases for J; bases not matched to a gene: 6. The CDR3 bases are TGTGCCAGTACCCCGGGGACAGGGAACCAAGAGACCCAGTACTTC. It encodes CASTPGTGNQETQYF.

The V gene is TRBV6-2 or TRBV6-3, the J gene TRBJ1-6, with unresolved D. CDR1 and CDR2 (germline): MNHEY, SVGEGT. Trimming removed 4 bases from V and 7 bases from J, with 8 bases in between. The CDR3 has 13 residues. The CDR3 coding sequence is TGTGCCAGCAGTTCATTCGGGAATTCACCCCTCCACTTT. It encodes CASSSFGNSPLHF.

The chain employs TRBV3-1 (or the pseudogene TRBV3-2) and TRBJ1-4; weak D call: TRBD1 (5 bases). The germline V gene encodes CDR1 LGHDT and CDR2 YNNKEL (reference sequence). CDR3 length equals 17 residues. Trimming removed 0 bases at V and 10 bases at J, with 21 bases between. Here the CDR3 reads CASSQDLVGGGRAKLFF. CDR3 sequence (DNA): TGTGCCAGCAGCCAAGATCTGGTTGGGGGGGGTCGGGCAAAACTGTTTTTT.

The genes are TRBV9 and TRBJ2-2; 13 nucleotides align to TRBD2. Germline CDR1 reads SGDLS; CDR2 reads YYNGEE. This CDR3 has 18 residues. Trimming cost V 0 bases and J 4 bases; bases outside gene matches: 6. In DNA, the CDR3 is TGTGCCAGCAGCGTAGCACTAGCGGGGGGGCAGGGCACCGGGGAGCTGTTTTTT. Encoded protein: CASSVALAGGQGTGELFF.

This chain joins TRBV9 and TRBJ2-2; D is unclear. Trimming removed 0 bases at V and 3 bases at J, with 9 bases between. Germline loops: CDR1 SGDLS, CDR2 YYNGEE. The CDR3 is 15 amino acids. As DNA, the CDR3 is TGTGCCAGCAGCGTAGCCCTAAAATACACCGGGGAGCTGTTTTTT. Translation: CASSVALKYTGELFF.

The J gene is TRBJ2-7, the V gene TRBV30; 7 bases fit TRBD1. With V trimmed by 4 bases and J by 2 bases, 11 bases remained unmatched. CDR1 is GTSNPN and CDR2 is SVGIG in the germline V gene (reference sequence). The CDR3 totals 15 residues. The CDR3 sequence: CAWKARAGGTYEQYF. In DNA form, the CDR3 reads TGTGCCTGGAAAGCAAGGGCAGGGGGTACCTACGAGCAGTACTTC.

This rearrangement joins TRBV27 to TRBJ2-2; D may be TRBD1 (6 bases). V dropped 2 bases and J dropped 4 bases, with 8 bases sitting between them. The CDR3 runs 14 residues. The V gene's germline CDR1 is MNHEY and CDR2 SMNVEV (reference sequence). CDR3 nucleotide sequence: TGTGCCAGCAGTTTAGGGGGCCCCACCGGGGAGCTGTTTTTT. Translating it yields CASSLGGPTGELFF.

As DNA, the CDR3 is TGTGCCACCAGTGAGACAAACTCTGGGGCCAACGTCCTGACTTTC. It translates to CATSETNSGANVLTF. J is TRBJ2-6 and V is TRBV24-1; unclear D gene. V lost 4 bases, J lost 0 bases, and 6 bases lay in between. CDR1 is KGHDR and CDR2 is SFDVKD in the germline V gene. This CDR3 has 15 residues.

This rearrangement joins TRBV29-1 to TRBJ1-2; possible D gene TRBD1, 6 bases. The CDR3 sequence is 12 residues long. The germline V gene has CDR1 SQVTM and CDR2 ANQGSEA. V shed 7 bases and J shed 7 bases, with 16 bases lying between them. CDR3 DNA sequence: TGCAGCGCCGGAAGGACAGAACGTGGCTACACCTTC. This sequence encodes CSAGRTERGYTF.

The table lists this clone with a count of one. This chain connects TRBV6-5 to TRBJ2-1; 9 nucleotides match TRBD2. CDR1 is MNHEY, CDR2 SVGAGI, per germline. V trimming: 0 bases; J trimming: 7 bases; junction bases outside the gene matches: 7. The CDR3 is 16 amino acids. CDR3 region: CASSYSGAGGLNEQFF. The CDR3 nucleotides read TGTGCCAGCAGTTACTCGGGGGCGGGGGGGCTTAATGAGCAGTTCTTC.

This clone has a handful of counts. The chain employs TRBV5-1 and TRBJ2-6, with 8 bases aligning to TRBD1. The length of the CDR3 is 17 residues. With 1 base clipped from V and 2 bases from J, the junction kept 5 bases outside the gene matches. Germline CDR1 SGHRS, CDR2 YFSETQ. The CDR3: CASSLTGGEAGANVLTF. For the CDR3, the DNA is TGCGCCAGCAGCTTGACAGGGGGAGAGGCTGGGGCCAACGTCCTGACTTTC.

The gene calls are TRBV18 and TRBJ2-6; 8 nucleotides align to TRBD1. The CDR3 runs 19 residues. Trimming removed 3 bases from V and 0 bases from J; junction bases left unmatched: 10. CDR1 is KGHSH, CDR2 LQKENI, per germline. CDR3 coding DNA: TGTGCCAGCTCACCCCGGGCAGACAGGGGCTTCTCTGGGGCCAACGTCCTGACTTTC. It codes for CASSPRADRGFSGANVLTF.

The V gene is TRBV5-1, the J gene TRBJ1-2, with 7 nucleotides matching TRBD1. From germline, CDR1 is SGHRS and CDR2 YFSETQ. The CDR3 covers 14 residues. Unmatched junction bases numbered 7, after V lost 4 bases and J lost 4 bases. The CDR3 DNA follows: TGCGCCAGCAGCGCTGACAGGGTCTCCTATGGCTACACCTTC. It translates to CASSADRVSYGYTF.

The rearrangement links TRBV2 to TRBJ1-5, with 7 bases that match TRBD1. Germline CDR1 SNHLY, CDR2 FYNNEI. The length of the CDR3 is 13 residues. V trimming: 6 bases; J trimming: 7 bases; junction bases outside the gene matches: 6. The CDR3 sequence: CASRGGAYQPQHF. As DNA, the CDR3 is TGTGCCAGCAGAGGGGGCGCTTACCAGCCCCAGCATTTT. Based on the CDR3 plus reference TRBV2 and TRBJ1-5, the full variable domain is EPEVTQTPSHQVTQMGQEVILRCVPISNHLYFYWYRQILGQKVEFLVSFYNNEISEKSEIFDDQFSVERPDGSNFTLKIRSTKLEDSAMYFCASRGGAYQPQHFGDGTRLSIL.

This chain's CDR3 is CAWSPQVTGELFF. The CDR3 nucleotides read TGTGCCTGGAGTCCCCAGGTCACCGGGGAGCTGTTTTTT. The chain links TRBV30 to TRBJ2-2; D unresolved. The V and J ends lost 2 bases and 4 bases respectively, with 8 bases between them. Germline-derived CDR1 and CDR2 are GTSNPN and SVGIG (reference sequence). The CDR3 runs 13 residues.

The rearrangement links TRBV2 to TRBJ1-1; D ambiguous. Trimming removed 6 bases from V and 0 bases from J, with 11 bases in between. The CDR3 extends over 14 amino acids. Germline V CDR1 and CDR2: SNHLY, FYNNEI. Here the CDR3 reads CASRTNTMNTEAFF. In nucleotides, the CDR3 is TGTGCCAGCAGAACGAACACGATGAACACTGAAGCTTTCTTT.

The rearrangement joins TRBV7-6 to TRBJ1-2, with 8 bases fitting TRBD1. The CDR3 is made up of 13 amino acids. The ends lost 5 bases at V and 5 bases at J; junction bases unmatched: 4. Per germline, CDR1 SGHVS and CDR2 FNYEAQ. Here the CDR3 DNA reads TGTGCCAGCAGCGAACAGGGGGGGTATGGCTACACCTTC. Its translation is CASSEQGGYGYTF.